Sequencing of this TCR beta chain was carried out in a study of blood T cell repertoires in COVID-19. For the study at large: From T cells, B-cell-depleted T cells, or PBMCs came the material, which was cDNA or gDNA.

CDR1 and CDR2 from the germline V gene are SGHRS and YFSETQ. V lost 1 base to trimming and J lost 1 base, with 15 bases between them. The CDR3 spans 16 residues. Original processing notes: Quantification of nucleated cells was approximated via reference gene primer amplification. Produced via immunoSEQ multiplex PCR; TCRdb's table is partial and in-frame only. Clonal size and the V and J genes are those of that table, whereas D and trimming came from the DNA. The table lists some 260,000 clones, about 80% of them singletons, with 7.5% to 10% in the top ten. This clone was counted only a few times. V and J are TRBV5-1 and TRBJ2-7, with D possibly TRBD1 on 6 matching bases. This sequence originates from a man older than 75 with acute or convalescent COVID-19. The material sequenced was peripheral blood. The CDR3 nucleotides are TGCGCCAGCAGCTTGATAGGGCAGGGGCTATCCTACGAGCAGTACTTC. Its translation is CASSLIGQGLSYEQYF.